The rows below give T cell receptor beta chains drawn from one sample of a study of CD8 T cells in Susac syndrome. One entry per CDR3 protein, called by TCRdb with MiXCR from the immunoSEQ multiplex PCR reads. The table has some 190,000 distinct CDR3 sequences, roughly 94% seen once. What was sequenced was CD4+ T cells from PBMCs. Source of these receptors: a human donor in good health. CDR3s include the opening cysteine and the closing phenylalanine or tryptophan. A D gene is named only where the DNA matches it firmly.

CDR3aa	CDR3nt	j_gene	d_gene	v_gene
CATSRVGGAPDQETQYF	TGTGCCACCAGCAGAGTCGGGGGGGCCCCCGACCAGGAGACCCAGTACTTC	TRBJ2-5	TRBD2	TRBV15
CASHPTGGNTIYF	TGTGCCAGCCACCCTACAGGGGGAAACACCATATATTTT	TRBJ1-3	-	TRBV7-8
CASKTSGGTDTQYF	TGTGCCAGCAAGACTAGCGGAGGCACAGATACGCAGTATTTT	TRBJ2-3	TRBD2	TRBV6-5
CASSLQAVYGYTF	TGTGCCAGCAGTTTGCAGGCGGTCTATGGCTACACCTTC	TRBJ1-2	-	TRBV12-3/TRBV12-4
CAWTLGGEKLFF	TGTGCCTGGACCTTGGGGGGTGAAAAACTGTTTTTT	TRBJ1-4	-	TRBV30
CASSPGLAAAGEETQYF	TGCGCCAGCAGCCCGGGACTAGCAGCCGCCGGGGAAGAGACCCAGTACTTC	TRBJ2-5	TRBD2	TRBV4-1
CSVRGSLLTGELFF	TGCAGCGTTCGGGGAAGCCTACTCACCGGGGAGCTGTTTTTT	TRBJ2-2	-	TRBV29-1
CASSPRGEDTQYF	TGTGCCAGCAGCCCCCGGGGCGAAGATACGCAGTATTTT	TRBJ2-3	-	TRBV7-2
CSVRGGPLFPGANVLTF	TGCAGCGTTCGTGGGGGACCGCTTTTCCCTGGGGCCAACGTCCTGACTTTC	TRBJ2-6	-	TRBV29-1
CASSRISGGPDTQYF	TGTGCCAGCAGCAGAATTTCGGGGGGGCCAGATACGCAGTATTTT	TRBJ2-3	TRBD2	TRBV27
CSASGRGGTEAFF	TGCAGTGCTAGTGGCCGAGGGGGGACTGAAGCTTTCTTT	TRBJ1-1	-	TRBV20-1
CASSRLAAYTDTQYF	TGCGCCAGCAGCCGCCTAGCGGCCTACACAGATACGCAGTATTTT	TRBJ2-3	TRBD2	TRBV4-1
CASSPRLNSPLHF	TGTGCCAGCAGCCCACGACTTAATTCACCCCTCCACTTT	TRBJ1-6	-	TRBV12-3/TRBV12-4
CASSVGLAGPVPFF	TGTGCCAGCAGCGTGGGACTAGCGGGGCCGGTTCCGTTCTTC	TRBJ2-1	TRBD2	TRBV14